The sequence of this T cell receptor beta chain was determined in a study of T cell responses to AZD1222 COVID-19 vaccine. Germline CDR1 is SEHNR and CDR2 is FQNEAQ (reference sequence). This CDR3 is 13 amino acids long. Trimming pared 2 bases from V and 5 bases from J, leaving 9 bases between. Sequenced by immunoSEQ multiplex PCR; TCRdb stores in-frame clones only, minus some. The sample yields 180,000 or so clones, approximately 90% seen once. With respect to this clone: What it recognizes is unknown.

Regarding the study as a whole: The study identified only five to seven AZD1222 recipients as seropositive at baseline.

The clonotype was recovered from an adult in good health. Sample: peripheral blood, taken on day 0 of AZD1222 vaccination. The V gene is TRBV7-9, the J gene TRBJ2-5; D possibly corresponds to TRBD1 (6 bases). The CDR3 region is CASSLHREETQYF. The CDR3 DNA sequence: TGTGCCAGCAGCTTACACAGGGAGGAGACCCAGTACTTC.